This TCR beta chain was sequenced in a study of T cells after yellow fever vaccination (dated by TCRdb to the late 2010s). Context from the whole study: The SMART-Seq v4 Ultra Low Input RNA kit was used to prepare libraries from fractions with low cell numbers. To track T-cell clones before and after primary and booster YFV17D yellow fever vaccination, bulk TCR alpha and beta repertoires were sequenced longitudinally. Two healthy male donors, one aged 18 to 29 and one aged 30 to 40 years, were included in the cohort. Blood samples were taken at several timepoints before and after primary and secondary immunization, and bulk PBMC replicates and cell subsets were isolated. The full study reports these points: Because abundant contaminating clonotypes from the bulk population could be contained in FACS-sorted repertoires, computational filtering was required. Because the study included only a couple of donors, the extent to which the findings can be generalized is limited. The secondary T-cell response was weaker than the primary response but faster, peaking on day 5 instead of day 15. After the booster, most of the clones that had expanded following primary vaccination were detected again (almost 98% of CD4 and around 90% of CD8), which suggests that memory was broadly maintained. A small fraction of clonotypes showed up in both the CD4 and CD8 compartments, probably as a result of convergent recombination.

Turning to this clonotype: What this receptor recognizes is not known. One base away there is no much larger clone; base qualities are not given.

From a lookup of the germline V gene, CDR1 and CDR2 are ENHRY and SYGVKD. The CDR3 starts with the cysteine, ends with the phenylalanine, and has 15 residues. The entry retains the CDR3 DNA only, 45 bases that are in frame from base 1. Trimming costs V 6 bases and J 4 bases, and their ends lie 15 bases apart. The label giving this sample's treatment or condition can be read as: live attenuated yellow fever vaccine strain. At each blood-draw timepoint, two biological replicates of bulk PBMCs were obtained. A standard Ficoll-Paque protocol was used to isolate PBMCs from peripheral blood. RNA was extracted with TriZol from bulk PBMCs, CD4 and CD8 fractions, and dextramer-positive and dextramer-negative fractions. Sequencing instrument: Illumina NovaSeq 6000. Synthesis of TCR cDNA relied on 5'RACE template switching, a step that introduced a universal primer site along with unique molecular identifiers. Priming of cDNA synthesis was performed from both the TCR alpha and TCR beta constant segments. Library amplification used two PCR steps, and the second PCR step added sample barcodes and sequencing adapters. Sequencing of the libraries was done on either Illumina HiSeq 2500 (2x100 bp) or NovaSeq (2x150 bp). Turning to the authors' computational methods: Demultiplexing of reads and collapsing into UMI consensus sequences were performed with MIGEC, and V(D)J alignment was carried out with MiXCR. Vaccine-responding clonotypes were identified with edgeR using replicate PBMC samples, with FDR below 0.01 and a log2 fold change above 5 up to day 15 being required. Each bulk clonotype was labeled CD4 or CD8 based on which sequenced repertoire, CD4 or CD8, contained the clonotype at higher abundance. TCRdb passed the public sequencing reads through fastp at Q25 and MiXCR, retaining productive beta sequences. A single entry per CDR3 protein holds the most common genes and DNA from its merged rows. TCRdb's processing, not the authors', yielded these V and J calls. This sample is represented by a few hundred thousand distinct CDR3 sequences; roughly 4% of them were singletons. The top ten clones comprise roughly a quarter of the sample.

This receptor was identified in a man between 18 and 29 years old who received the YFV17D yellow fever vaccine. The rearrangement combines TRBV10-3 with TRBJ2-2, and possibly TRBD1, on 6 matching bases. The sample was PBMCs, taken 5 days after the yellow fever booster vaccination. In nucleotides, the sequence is TGTGCCATCAGGAAGGGGGAGAGTGGCACCGGGGAGCTGTTTTTT. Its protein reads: CAIRKGESGTGELFF.